Listed here are 5 T cell receptor beta chains from one sample, sequenced in a study of T-cell memory formation after mild COVID-19. TCRdb fed the 5' RACE reads into MiXCR, producing one record per CDR3 protein. The sample lists about 90,000 distinct CDR3 sequences; about 12% were seen once. The sample taken for sequencing was PBMCs or a T cell subset sorted from them (not recorded which). These receptor sequences come from an adult woman who had mild COVID-19 (a few samples of this study predate the infection). Cell type and time point are not known.

The J gene is TRBJ2-1, the V gene TRBV15, with D perhaps TRBD2 (5 bases). The CDR3 is 14 amino acids. V was cut by 3 bases and J by 4 bases, with 10 bases left in between. The germline CDR1 and CDR2 sequences are LNHNV and YYDKDF (reference sequence). The CDR3 spells CATSSQSGYNEQFF. The CDR3 DNA reads TGTGCCACCAGCAGTCAGTCGGGGTACAATGAGCAGTTCTTC.

The rearrangement links TRBV3-1 to TRBJ2-1; D unresolved. The germline V gene encodes CDR1 LGHDT and CDR2 YNNKEL (reference sequence). Trimming removed 3 bases at V and 3 bases at J, with 18 bases between. CDR3 length: 17 amino acids. The CDR3 spells CASSQSEYLGDYNEQFF. CDR3 DNA: TGTGCCAGCAGCCAGAGCGAGTACTTAGGAGACTACAATGAGCAGTTCTTC.

This clonotype was counted between two and nine times. The chain carries TRBV20-1 and TRBJ2-1; unclear D gene. Trimming removed 4 bases from V and 5 bases from J, with 21 bases in between. The CDR3 is made up of 16 amino acids. Germline V gene sequence: CDR1 DFQATT, CDR2 SNEGSKA (reference sequence). CDR3 in amino acids: CSATTPGSTTNNEQFF. In DNA form, the CDR3 reads TGCAGTGCTACTACCCCCGGGTCCACTACGAACAATGAGCAGTTCTTC.

In its sample, this clonotype was seen a few times. The V and J genes are TRBV5-1 and TRBJ2-5; 7 nucleotides align to TRBD1. This CDR3 contains 14 residues. Germline V CDR1 and CDR2: SGHRS, YFSETQ. The V gene end was trimmed by 6 bases and the J gene end by 3 bases; junction bases not matched to a gene: 8. CDR3 in amino acids: CASTPGQGEETQYF. In nucleotides, the CDR3 is TGCGCCAGCACCCCTGGGCAGGGGGAAGAGACCCAGTACTTC. The full variable domain, with the rest looked up from reference TRBV5-1 and TRBJ2-5, is KAGVTQTPRYLIKTRGQQVTLSCSPISGHRSVSWYQQTPGQGLQFLFEYFSETQRNKGNFPGRFSGRQFSNSRSEMNVSTLELGDSALYLCASTPGQGEETQYFGPGTRLLVL.

This clonotype was detected many times. The chain is built from TRBV27 and TRBJ1-1; D gene unclear. The V end lost 4 bases, the J end lost 1 base, and 13 bases lay between the germline ends. This CDR3 spans 15 amino acids. Germline loops: CDR1 MNHEY, CDR2 SMNVEV (reference sequence). The CDR3 DNA sequence: TGTGCCAGCAGTTCCCAGTCAGCCCAGAACACTGAAGCTTTCTTT. This sequence encodes CASSSQSAQNTEAFF.